These T cell receptor beta chains were read from a single sample in a study of CD8 T cells in ankylosing spondylitis. TCRdb analysed the 5' RACE reads with MiXCR anew, one entry per CDR3 protein. The table lists about 360,000 distinct CDR3 sequences, roughly 22% of them singletons. Sequences were obtained from blood, either unsorted or a sorted T cell fraction (not recorded which). These receptors came from a male donor with ankylosing spondylitis or in good health (not recorded which). Both conserved end residues are part of each CDR3. D genes are given only for firm matches. For some rows the clone size is stated as once, few or many, or as a class when expanded; others skip it.

J: TRBJ1-1; size: NA; V: TRBV29-1; D: NA; CDR3: CSAEGRDTEAFF; DNA: TGCAGCGCCGAGGGACGGGACACTGAAGCTTTCTTT
J: TRBJ2-3; size: few; V: TRBV20-1; D: TRBD1; CDR3: CSAEDEGAEDTQYF; DNA: TGCAGTGCAGAGGACGAGGGGGCTGAAGATACGCAGTATTTT
J: TRBJ2-7; size: NA; V: TRBV5-6; D: NA; CDR3: CASSLPTGWDEQYF; DNA: TGTGCCAGCAGCTTACCCACAGGGTGGGACGAGCAGTACTTC
J: TRBJ2-7; size: NA; V: TRBV28; D: NA; CDR3: CASSSVYEQYF; DNA: TGTGCCAGCAGTTCGGTCTACGAGCAGTACTTC
J: TRBJ2-1; size: NA; V: TRBV14; D: NA; CDR3: CASSQFHNEQFF; DNA: TGTGCCAGCAGCCAGTTTCACAATGAGCAGTTCTTC
J: TRBJ2-7; size: few; V: TRBV2; D: NA; CDR3: CASSDTYSYEQYF; DNA: TGTGCCAGTTCGGACACCTATTCCTACGAGCAGTACTTC
J: TRBJ2-2; size: NA; V: TRBV4-2; D: NA; CDR3: CASSQEADTGTGELFF; DNA: TGTGCCAGCAGCCAAGAGGCGGACACCGGCACCGGGGAGCTGTTTTTT
J: TRBJ2-7; size: NA; V: TRBV27; D: NA; CDR3: CASSSTDSEGEQYF; DNA: TGTGCCAGCAGTTCTACGGACTCCGAGGGGGAGCAGTACTTC
J: TRBJ2-1; size: few; V: TRBV6-1; D: TRBD2; CDR3: CASGPGLAYNEQFF; DNA: TGTGCCAGCGGACCGGGACTAGCATACAATGAGCAGTTCTTC
J: TRBJ1-6; size: NA; V: TRBV28; D: NA; CDR3: CASRFQGRYNSPLHF; DNA: TGTGCCAGCCGATTCCAGGGCAGGTATAATTCACCCCTCCACTTT
J: TRBJ2-6; size: few; V: TRBV28; D: NA; CDR3: CASSPPFSGANVLTF; DNA: TGTGCCAGCAGTCCACCATTCTCTGGGGCCAACGTCCTGACTTTC
J: TRBJ2-7; size: NA; V: TRBV9; D: NA; CDR3: CASSAEDRTYEQYF; DNA: TGTGCCAGCAGCGCCGAGGACCGTACCTACGAGCAGTACTTC
J: TRBJ2-7; size: NA; V: TRBV6-1; D: NA; CDR3: CASTEPLSGPYEQYF; DNA: TGTGCCAGCACCGAACCCCTTTCGGGCCCCTACGAGCAGTACTTC
J: TRBJ2-7; size: NA; V: TRBV2; D: TRBD2; CDR3: CASSDTGLAEGEQYF; DNA: TGTGCCAGCAGTGATACGGGACTAGCGGAGGGGGAGCAGTACTTC
J: TRBJ2-7; size: few; V: TRBV28; D: NA; CDR3: CASINAGGSRVSYEQYF; DNA: TGTGCCAGCATTAACGCGGGCGGCTCGAGGGTGTCCTACGAGCAGTACTTC
J: TRBJ2-3; size: few; V: TRBV9; D: TRBD2; CDR3: CASSPWGSGDSDTQYF; DNA: TGTGCCAGCAGCCCCTGGGGTAGCGGGGACTCAGATACGCAGTATTTT
J: TRBJ1-6; size: NA; V: TRBV12-3/TRBV12-4; D: TRBD1; CDR3: CASTQITGGALHF; DNA: TGTGCCAGCACCCAAATCACAGGGGGCGCACTCCACTTT
J: TRBJ2-3; size: NA; V: TRBV7-8; D: TRBD2; CDR3: CASSLRIAGGQGTDTQYF; DNA: TGTGCCAGCAGCCTCAGGATAGCGGGGGGGCAAGGCACAGATACGCAGTATTTT
J: TRBJ2-1; size: many; V: TRBV5-1; D: NA; CDR3: CASSLFEQGDPYNEQFF; DNA: TGCGCCAGCAGCTTGTTTGAACAGGGAGACCCCTACAATGAGCAGTTCTTC
J: TRBJ2-7; size: few; V: TRBV5-4; D: NA; CDR3: CASSSLPIDYEQYF; DNA: TGTGCCAGCAGCTCGCTTCCCATAGACTACGAGCAGTACTTC
J: TRBJ2-1; size: NA; V: TRBV6-1; D: TRBD2; CDR3: CASSAESGGQGDEQFF; DNA: TGTGCCAGCAGCGCCGAGAGCGGGGGGCAGGGCGATGAGCAGTTCTTC
J: TRBJ2-3; size: NA; V: TRBV20-1; D: TRBD2; CDR3: CSARRWGGNTQYF; DNA: TGCAGTGCTAGAAGGTGGGGGGGAAATACGCAGTATTTT
J: TRBJ2-2; size: once; V: TRBV7-9; D: NA; CDR3: CASSLVSPGGELFF; DNA: TGTGCCAGCAGCTTAGTTTCCCCGGGCGGGGAGCTGTTTTTT
J: TRBJ2-3; size: NA; V: TRBV20-1; D: TRBD2; CDR3: CSARGLAGGRITDTQYF; DNA: TGCAGTGCTAGAGGTCTAGCGGGGGGGCGTATCACAGATACGCAGTATTTT
J: TRBJ1-6; size: few; V: TRBV7-6; D: NA; CDR3: CASSLDVSRNSPLHF; DNA: TGTGCCAGCAGCTTAGATGTATCTAGAAATTCACCCCTCCACTTT
J: TRBJ2-3; size: NA; V: TRBV2; D: NA; CDR3: CASSARDGSTDTQYF; DNA: TGTGCCAGCAGCGCCCGGGACGGTAGCACAGATACGCAGTATTTT
J: TRBJ2-7; size: NA; V: TRBV4-1; D: NA; CDR3: CASSQDREMTYEQYF; DNA: TGCGCCAGCAGCCAAGACAGGGAAATGACCTACGAGCAGTACTTC
J: TRBJ2-1; size: NA; V: TRBV4-1; D: TRBD2; CDR3: CASSPSGGLYNEQFF; DNA: TGCGCCAGCAGCCCTAGCGGGGGGCTCTACAATGAGCAGTTCTTC
J: TRBJ2-1; size: NA; V: TRBV7-2; D: NA; CDR3: CASSLDVPHNEQFF; DNA: TGTGCCAGCAGCCTGGACGTCCCCCACAATGAGCAGTTCTTC
J: TRBJ2-2; size: NA; V: TRBV6-1; D: TRBD2; CDR3: CASSDVAGENTGELFF; DNA: TGTGCCAGCAGTGACGTAGCGGGGGAGAACACCGGGGAGCTGTTTTTT
J: TRBJ1-5; size: few; V: TRBV12-3/TRBV12-4; D: NA; CDR3: CASSFFSNQPQHF; DNA: TGTGCCAGCAGTTTTTTTAGCAATCAGCCCCAGCATTTT
J: TRBJ2-1; size: once; V: TRBV5-5; D: NA; CDR3: CASSSSGNPYNEQFF; DNA: TGTGCCAGCAGCTCGTCAGGGAATCCCTACAATGAGCAGTTCTTC
J: TRBJ2-1; size: few; V: TRBV6-2/TRBV6-3; D: NA; CDR3: CASSNGEQFF; DNA: TGTGCCAGCAGCAATGGTGAGCAGTTCTTC
J: TRBJ2-7; size: NA; V: TRBV29-1; D: TRBD1; CDR3: CSVYPGQGASEQYF; DNA: TGCAGCGTCTACCCGGGACAGGGGGCGTCCGAGCAGTACTTC
J: TRBJ2-1; size: few; V: TRBV29-1; D: TRBD2; CDR3: CSVETSGGYEQFF; DNA: TGCAGCGTTGAGACTAGCGGGGGGTATGAGCAGTTCTTC
J: TRBJ1-4; size: many; V: TRBV29-1; D: NA; CDR3: CSVVVPTREKLFF; DNA: TGCAGCGTTGTAGTGCCAACTCGAGAAAAACTGTTTTTT
J: TRBJ2-1; size: NA; V: TRBV18; D: TRBD1; CDR3: CVSSPQDRVNNEQFF; DNA: TGTGTCAGCTCACCACAGGACAGGGTCAACAATGAGCAGTTCTTC
J: TRBJ2-5; size: NA; V: TRBV28; D: TRBD2; CDR3: CASSLSGRGGPGETQYF; DNA: TGTGCCAGCAGTTTATCGGGGCGGGGGGGCCCCGGAGAGACCCAGTACTTC
J: TRBJ2-2; size: NA; V: TRBV29-1; D: NA; CDR3: CSVKRQNTGELFF; DNA: TGCAGCGTTAAAAGACAGAACACCGGGGAGCTGTTTTTT
J: TRBJ2-7; size: NA; V: TRBV29-1; D: NA; CDR3: CSVEDPIGAHEQYF; DNA: TGCAGCGTTGAAGACCCTATAGGCGCCCACGAGCAGTACTTC
J: TRBJ2-7; size: few; V: TRBV5-6; D: NA; CDR3: CASSVGRAYEQYF; DNA: TGTGCCAGCAGCGTAGGGAGAGCCTACGAGCAGTACTTC
J: TRBJ2-2; size: NA; V: TRBV5-1; D: NA; CDR3: CASATGVDTGELFF; DNA: TGCGCCAGCGCCACAGGAGTAGACACCGGGGAGCTGTTTTTT
J: TRBJ2-1; size: few; V: TRBV29-1; D: TRBD1; CDR3: CSVEGTTGERSRNEQFF; DNA: TGCAGCGTTGAAGGAACGACAGGGGAGCGGTCTCGGAATGAGCAGTTCTTC
J: TRBJ2-3; size: few; V: TRBV4-2; D: NA; CDR3: CASGPRASTDTQYF; DNA: TGTGCCAGCGGACCCCGAGCTAGCACAGATACGCAGTATTTT
J: TRBJ2-1; size: NA; V: TRBV4-1; D: TRBD2; CDR3: CASSYLGGRGNEQFF; DNA: TGCGCCAGCAGCTACCTTGGTGGGCGGGGGAATGAGCAGTTCTTC
J: TRBJ2-1; size: NA; V: TRBV29-1; D: TRBD2; CDR3: CSVGAGAYNEQFF; DNA: TGCAGCGTTGGTGCGGGGGCCTACAATGAGCAGTTCTTC
J: TRBJ2-1; size: NA; V: TRBV15; D: TRBD2; CDR3: CATSRNPGTRFYNEQFF; DNA: TGTGCCACCAGCAGGAACCCCGGGACTAGGTTCTACAATGAGCAGTTCTTC
J: TRBJ2-3; size: NA; V: TRBV20-1; D: TRBD2; CDR3: CSARDLSGGLTDTQYF; DNA: TGCAGTGCTAGAGATCTTAGCGGGGGCCTCACAGATACGCAGTATTTT
J: TRBJ2-1; size: NA; V: TRBV28; D: NA; CDR3: CASSEPRNEQFF; DNA: TGTGCCAGCAGTGAGCCTAGGAATGAGCAGTTCTTC
J: TRBJ2-7; size: few; V: TRBV11-2; D: NA; CDR3: CASSLDLTGRSYEQYF; DNA: TGTGCCAGCAGCTTAGATCTCACAGGCCGCTCCTACGAGCAGTACTTC
J: TRBJ2-7; size: NA; V: TRBV10-3; D: NA; CDR3: CAISRDPLEQYF; DNA: TGTGCCATCTCGCGGGACCCCCTGGAGCAGTACTTC
J: TRBJ2-3; size: few; V: TRBV24-1; D: NA; CDR3: CATSDREPSTDTQYF; DNA: TGTGCCACCAGTGATCGGGAACCTAGCACAGATACGCAGTATTTT
J: TRBJ2-7; size: NA; V: TRBV9; D: TRBD1; CDR3: CASTPRDSSPPYEQYF; DNA: TGTGCCAGCACCCCCCGGGACAGCTCCCCTCCCTACGAGCAGTACTTC
J: TRBJ2-7; size: few; V: TRBV5-1; D: NA; CDR3: CASSLGEGGTYEQYF; DNA: TGCGCCAGCAGCTTAGGGGAGGGGGGAACCTACGAGCAGTACTTC